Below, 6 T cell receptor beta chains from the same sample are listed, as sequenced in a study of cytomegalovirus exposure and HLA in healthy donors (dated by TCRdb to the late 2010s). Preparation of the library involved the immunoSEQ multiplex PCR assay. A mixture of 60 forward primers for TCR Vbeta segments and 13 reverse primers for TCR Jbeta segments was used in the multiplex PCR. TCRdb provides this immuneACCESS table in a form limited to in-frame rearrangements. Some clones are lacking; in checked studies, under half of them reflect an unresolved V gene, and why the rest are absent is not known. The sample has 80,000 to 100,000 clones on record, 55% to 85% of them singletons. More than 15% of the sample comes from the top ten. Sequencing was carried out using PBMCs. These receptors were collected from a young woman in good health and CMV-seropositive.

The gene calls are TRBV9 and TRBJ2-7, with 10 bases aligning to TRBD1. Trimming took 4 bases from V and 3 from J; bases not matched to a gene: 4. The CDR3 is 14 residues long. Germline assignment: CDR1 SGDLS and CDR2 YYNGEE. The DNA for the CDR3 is TGTGCCAGCAGCCCCCGGACAGGGGGCTACGAGCAGTACTTC. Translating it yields CASSPRTGGYEQYF.

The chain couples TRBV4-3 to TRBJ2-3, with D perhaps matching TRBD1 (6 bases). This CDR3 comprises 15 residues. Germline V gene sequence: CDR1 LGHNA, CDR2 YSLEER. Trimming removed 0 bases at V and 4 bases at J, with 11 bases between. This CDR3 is CASSQEGRGADTQYF. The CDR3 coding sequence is TGCGCCAGCAGCCAAGAGGGCAGGGGTGCAGATACGCAGTATTTT.

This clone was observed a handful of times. CDR3 loop: CASRAGGNTGELFF. In nucleotides, the CDR3 is TGTGCCAGCAGAGCGGGAGGGAACACCGGGGAGCTGTTTTTT. The V gene is TRBV6-4, the J gene TRBJ2-2; 9 bases map to TRBD2. The CDR3 runs to 14 residues. CDR1 and CDR2 (germline): MRHNA, SNTAGT. Losses at the gene ends were 6 bases for V and 1 base for J; bases not matched to a gene: 0.

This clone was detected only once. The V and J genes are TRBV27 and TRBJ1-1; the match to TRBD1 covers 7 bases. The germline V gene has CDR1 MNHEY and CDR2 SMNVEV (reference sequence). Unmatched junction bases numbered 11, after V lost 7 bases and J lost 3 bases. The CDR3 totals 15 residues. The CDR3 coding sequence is TGTGCCAGCACCTCACTTAACAGGGGAGACACTGAAGCTTTCTTT. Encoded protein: CASTSLNRGDTEAFF.

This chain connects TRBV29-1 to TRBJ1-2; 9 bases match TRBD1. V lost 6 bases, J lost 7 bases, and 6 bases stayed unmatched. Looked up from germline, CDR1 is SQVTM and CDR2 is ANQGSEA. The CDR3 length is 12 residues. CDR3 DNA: TGCAGCGTGGGGGGACAGGGTCCTGGCTACACCTTC. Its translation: CSVGGQGPGYTF.

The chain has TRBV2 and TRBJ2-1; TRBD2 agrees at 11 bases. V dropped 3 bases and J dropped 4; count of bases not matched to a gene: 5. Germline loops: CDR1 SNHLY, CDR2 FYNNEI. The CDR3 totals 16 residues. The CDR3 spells CASSDRTSGPYNEQFF. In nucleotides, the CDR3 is TGTGCCAGCAGTGATCGGACTAGCGGGCCTTACAATGAGCAGTTCTTC.